Listed here is a single T cell receptor (beta chain). The PCR had 60 Vbeta and 13 Jbeta primers. Data came from immunoSEQ multiplex PCR; TCRdb stores just in-frame clones and leaves some out. The sample lists roughly 150,000 clones; about 80% were seen once. This specimen belongs to a study of cytomegalovirus exposure and HLA in healthy donors. Trimming left V 4 bases short and J 6 bases short, with 11 bases between. Germline V gene data show CDR1 as SGHNT and CDR2 as YENEEA. CDR3 length: 13 residues. The V and J genes are TRBV11-3 and TRBJ2-3; D is unclear. Sequenced: PBMCs. This TCR was recovered from a man aged 25-45 years in good health and CMV-seropositive. The CDR3 reads CASSSPGVDTQYF. The CDR3 DNA sequence: TGTGCCAGCAGCTCCCCCGGTGTTGATACGCAGTATTTT.